A single sample is the source of the 25 T cell receptor beta chains below, sequenced in a study of OX40 agonist ivuxolimab in advanced cancers. Here immunoSEQ multiplex PCR was the method, and the copy in TCRdb shows in-frame clones only, minus some. The sample contains about 12,000 clones, around nine tenths of which appear only once. The sequencing used CD4+ or CD8+ T cells sorted from blood, collected in a trial of the OX40 agonist ivuxolimab. The receptors come from an adult with an advanced solid tumor such as melanoma, head and neck, liver or kidney cancer.

V and J are TRBV5-1 and TRBJ2-7, with D perhaps given as TRBD1 or TRBD2 (6 bases each). The CDR3 sequence is 14 residues long. V lost 0 bases, J lost 2 bases, and 9 bases lay in between. CDR1 is SGHRS and CDR2 is YFSETQ in the germline V gene. For the CDR3, the DNA is TGCGCCAGCAGCTTGGAGGGGGGCCCCTACGAGCAGTACTTC. Translated, it gives CASSLEGGPYEQYF.

This chain connects TRBV11-3 to TRBJ1-1, with a weak D call TRBD1 (6 bases). The CDR3 has 14 residues. CDR1 and CDR2 (germline): SGHNT, YENEEA. V lost 2 bases, J lost 3 bases, and 10 bases lay in between. The CDR3 loop reads CASSLSGVDTEAFF. In DNA form, the CDR3 reads TGTGCCAGCAGCTTATCAGGGGTAGACACTGAAGCTTTCTTT.

This chain connects TRBV28 to TRBJ2-2; TRBD2 matches at 12 bases. The CDR3 has 17 residues. J gave up 4 bases and V 3 bases, and 6 bases lay outside the gene matches. Germline loops: CDR1 MDHEN, CDR2 SYDVKM. The CDR3 spells CASSFPSSGRVTGELFF. CDR3 DNA sequence: TGTGCCAGCAGTTTCCCTTCTAGCGGGAGGGTCACCGGGGAGCTGTTTTTT.

This clone was seen once. The chain recombines TRBV28 with TRBJ2-5, with D uncertain. V lost 1 base and J lost 1, with 7 bases in between. This CDR3 region has 14 residues. Germline loops: CDR1 MDHEN, CDR2 SYDVKM. The CDR3 reads CASSLYSVQETQYF. The CDR3 bases are TGTGCCAGCAGTTTATATTCAGTCCAAGAGACCCAGTACTTC.

V is TRBV19 and J is TRBJ2-2; possible D gene TRBD1, 5 bases. V gave up 0 bases and J gave up 4 bases, with 15 bases separating them. The CDR3 consists of 17 residues. Per germline, CDR1 LNHDA and CDR2 SQIVND (reference sequence). The CDR3 region has the DNA TGTGCCAGTAGTATAGATCTGGGGCGAGTAGCCACCGGGGAGCTGTTTTTT. Translation: CASSIDLGRVATGELFF.

The chain recombines TRBV7-2 with TRBJ2-1; a possible D gene is TRBD1 (6 bases). This CDR3 spans 14 amino acids. From germline, CDR1 is SGHTA and CDR2 FQGNSA. V lost 7 bases and J 8 bases, leaving 18 bases between the germline ends. CDR3 sequence reads: CASKLERGNDEQFF. The CDR3 DNA is TGTGCCAGCAAATTAGAGAGGGGGAACGATGAGCAGTTCTTC.

This clone was seen once. V is TRBV4-2 and J is TRBJ2-1, with 11 positions matching TRBD2. The CDR3 sequence is 17 residues long. Germline-derived CDR1 and CDR2 are LGHNA and YNFKEQ. V shed 4 bases and J 0 bases; nucleotides not matched to a gene: 5. The CDR3 loop reads CASSPGSGRASYNEQFF. The CDR3 DNA sequence: TGTGCCAGCAGCCCGGGTAGCGGGAGGGCCTCCTACAATGAGCAGTTCTTC.

The chain joins TRBV5-4 to TRBJ2-5; 7 bases align to TRBD2. The germline V gene has CDR1 SGHNT and CDR2 YYREEE (reference sequence). The CDR3 is 14 amino acids. Trimming took 0 bases from V and 2 from J; bases not matched to a gene: 1. Here the CDR3 reads CASSLGLAQETQYF. For the CDR3, the DNA is TGTGCCAGCAGCTTGGGACTAGCTCAAGAGACCCAGTACTTC. Full variable domain (rest looked up from reference TRBV5-4 and TRBJ2-5): ETGVTQSPTHLIKTRGQQVTLRCSSQSGHNTVSWYQQALGQGPQFIFQYYREEENGRGNFPPRFSGLQFPNYSSELNVNALELDDSALYLCASSLGLAQETQYFGPGTRLLVL.

The CDR3 region has the DNA TGTGCCATCTCCAACCTTCCCGGGTATCAGCCCCAGCATTTT. Its protein is CAISNLPGYQPQHF. The genes are TRBV6-6 and TRBJ1-5; D gene unclear. With 10 bases removed from V and 5 bases from J, the gap between germline ends came to 18 bases. The germline V gene encodes CDR1 MNHNY and CDR2 SVGAGI (reference sequence). The CDR3 contains 14 residues.

The sample holds a few counts of this clone. This chain uses TRBV15 with TRBJ2-3, with 8 bases that match TRBD1. Germline CDR1 reads LNHNV; CDR2 reads YYDKDF (reference sequence). The trim removed 0 bases at V and 4 bases at J, leaving 9 bases unmatched. This CDR3 spans 17 amino acids. This CDR3 is CATSREIDRGRADTQYF. As DNA, the CDR3 is TGTGCCACCAGCAGAGAAATTGACAGGGGTCGGGCAGATACGCAGTATTTT. The whole variable domain, filled in from reference TRBV15 and TRBJ2-3, reads DAMVIQNPRYQVTQFGKPVTLSCSQTLNHNVMYWYQQKSSQAPKLLFHYYDKDFNNEADTPDNFQSRRPNTSFCFLDIRSPGLGDTAMYLCATSREIDRGRADTQYFGPGTRLTVL.

This chain joins TRBV2 and TRBJ2-5; 7 bases align to TRBD2. The DNA end favors TRBJ2-7, so the J call may be wrong. Germline CDR1 reads SNHLY; CDR2 reads FYNNEI. The CDR3 is 15 amino acids. CDR3 bases: TGTGCCAGCAAAGAAACTAGCGCCTACTCCTACGAGCAGTACTTC. It encodes CASKETSAYSYEQYF.

The CDR3 DNA sequence: TGTGCCAGCGCCCTCTCGGAGACCCAGTACTTC. Amino acid sequence: CASALSETQYF. The chain is built from TRBV6-5 and TRBJ2-5; no clear D. The length of the CDR3 is 11 residues. CDR1 is MNHEY, CDR2 SVGAGI, per germline. Trimming shortened V by 8 bases and J by 5 bases, and 9 bases separated the two germline ends.

This sequence joins TRBV5-4 and TRBJ1-5; the D is unclear. The CDR3 consists of 12 residues. V dropped 3 bases and J dropped 6 bases, with 7 bases sitting between them. CDR1 is SGHNT and CDR2 is YYREEE in the germline V gene (reference sequence). The DNA of the CDR3 is TGTGCCAGCAGCTCCCCTGGTCAGCCCCAGCATTTT. It translates to CASSSPGQPQHF.

The chain uses TRBV6-1 and TRBJ2-2; 8 nucleotides match TRBD1. Germline V CDR1 and CDR2: MNHNS, SASEGT. This CDR3 spans 14 amino acids. V gave up 4 bases and J gave up 7 bases; unmatched junction bases: 5. The CDR3 bases are TGTGCCAGCAGTGCCTTCGACAGGGGCGGGGAGCTGTTTTTT. Translation gives CASSAFDRGGELFF.

The V and J genes are TRBV14 and TRBJ2-7; D remains unclear. The V gene lost 0 bases and the J gene lost 6 bases, with 9 bases spanning the gap. Germline values: CDR1 SGHDN, CDR2 FVKESK. The CDR3 consists of 13 residues. The CDR3 DNA is TGTGCCAGCAGCCAAGAGCTAATACGCGAGCAGTACTTC. Residues: CASSQELIREQYF. The entire variable domain, with the rest obtained from reference TRBV14 and TRBJ2-7, is as follows: EAGVTQFPSHSVIEKGQTVTLRCDPISGHDNLYWYRRVMGKEIKFLLHFVKESKQDESGMPNNRFLAERTGGTYSTLKVQPAELEDSGVYFCASSQELIREQYFGPGTRLTVT.

The CDR3 loop is CASSPLAGGPGETQYF. CDR3 nucleotide sequence: TGTGCCAGCAGCCCTTTAGCGGGAGGGCCGGGGGAGACCCAGTACTTC. V usage is TRBV4-2 and J usage is TRBJ2-5; TRBD2 matches at 11 bases. Germline-derived CDR1 and CDR2 are LGHNA and YNFKEQ. With 4 bases clipped from V and 5 bases from J, the junction kept 9 bases outside the gene matches. The CDR3 is made up of 16 amino acids.

The rearrangement joins TRBV13 to TRBJ2-7; the match to TRBD1 covers 7 bases. Looked up from germline, CDR1 is PRHDT and CDR2 is FYEKMQ (reference sequence). The CDR3 runs to 14 residues. Trimming took 3 bases from V and 0 from J; bases not matched to a gene: 2. CDR3 sequence reads: CASSLDRSSYEQYF. The CDR3 DNA follows: TGTGCCAGCAGCTTGGACAGGAGCTCCTACGAGCAGTACTTC.

This chain links TRBV5-4 with TRBJ2-2; D is possibly TRBD1 or TRBD2 (5 bases each). CDR1 and CDR2 (germline): SGHNT, YYREEE (reference sequence). The ends were cut back, 4 bases at V and 5 bases at J, with 12 bases in the middle. This CDR3 comprises 14 residues. The CDR3 DNA follows: TGTGCCAGCAGCCTGATGGGGGTAACCGGGGAGCTGTTTTTT. Amino acid sequence: CASSLMGVTGELFF.

J is TRBJ1-4 and V is TRBV21-1; whether TRBD1, the table's D call, matches the DNA was not checked. TRBV21-1 is marked as a pseudogene. There are 17 residues in the CDR3. CDR3 coding DNA: TGTGCCAGCAGCCCAAAGGGGCCGGGACAGTCTAATGAAAAACTGTTTTTT. It yields the protein CASSPKGPGQSNEKLFF.

A note on this clone: One end of the junction does not line up with germline, which may come from a read error. The V call is TRBV7-7, the J call TRBJ2-5; the match to TRBD2 covers 14 bases. CDR1 and CDR2 (germline): SSHAT, FNYEAQ (reference sequence). The CDR3 contains 16 residues. The CDR3 region has the DNA TGTGCTAGCAGCGTGGGACTAGCGGGAGCGGATGAGACCCAGTACTTC. Translation gives CASSVGLAGADETQYF. Variable domain in full (rest from reference TRBV7-7 and TRBJ2-5): GAGVSQSPRYKVTKRGQDVTLRCDPISSHATLYWYQQALGQGPEFLTYFNYEAQPDKSGLPSDRFSAERPEGSISTLTIQRTEQRDSAMYRCASSVGLAGADETQYFGPGTRLLVL.

This clone was detected a few times. This CDR3 is CASSYLGRLNTEAFF. The CDR3 nucleotides read TGTGCCAGCAGTTATCTGGGCAGATTGAACACTGAAGCTTTCTTT. The chain has TRBV6-5 and TRBJ1-1; the D is unclear. The CDR3 extends over 15 amino acids. V was clipped by 3 bases and J by 0 bases, with 11 bases between them. Germline CDR1 and CDR2: MNHEY and SVGAGI.

The chain couples TRBV9 to TRBJ2-7; D ambiguous. CDR1 SGDLS and CDR2 YYNGEE come from the germline V gene. This CDR3 spans 12 amino acids. Trimming pared 3 bases from V and 6 bases from J, leaving 10 bases between. CDR3 residues: CASSAGPGEQYF. The CDR3, as DNA: TGTGCCAGCAGCGCGGGCCCGGGCGAGCAGTACTTC.

The chain combines TRBV19 with TRBJ1-3; D ambiguous. The germline V and J ends were trimmed by 8 bases and 2 bases, with 10 bases remaining between them. Germline CDR1 and CDR2: LNHDA and SQIVND (reference sequence). This CDR3 contains 13 residues. The CDR3 sequence is CASQGPPGNTIYF. The CDR3 region has the DNA TGTGCCAGTCAAGGGCCCCCTGGAAACACCATATATTTT.

The V and J genes are TRBV7-6 and TRBJ2-1; 11 bases line up with TRBD2. V gave up 5 bases and J gave up 4 bases; unmatched junction bases: 4. From germline, CDR1 is SGHVS and CDR2 FNYEAQ. The CDR3 length is 15 residues. Written as DNA, the CDR3 is TGTGCCAGCAGCCCCTTAGCGGGAGGGTACAATGAGCAGTTCTTC. Amino acid sequence: CASSPLAGGYNEQFF.

This clone was detected only once. The chain joins TRBV7-9 to TRBJ2-7, with D perhaps TRBD2 (5 bases). The germline V gene encodes CDR1 SEHNR and CDR2 FQNEAQ (reference sequence). Deletions cut 7 bases from V and 7 bases from J, with 14 bases between. There are 12 residues in the CDR3. The CDR3 sequence is CASKREPLEQYF. CDR3 DNA sequence: TGTGCCAGCAAGAGGGAGCCACTGGAGCAGTACTTC.